These T cell receptor beta chains were read from a single sample in a study of T cells in Graves' hyperthyroidism and ophthalmopathy. TCRdb re-called the multiplex PCR reads through MiXCR, storing one row per CDR3 protein. The sample lists some 400,000 distinct CDR3 sequences; about 20% were seen once. The specimen sequenced was blood. All receptors come from a woman between 18 and 29 years old with Graves' hyperthyroidism. The CDR3 runs from the conserved cysteine through the conserved F or W. A D gene is named only where the DNA matches it firmly. Size values are once, few and many counts, or a class for expanded clones, and some rows have none.

CDR3	DNA	D	V	size	J
CASSYSRTRSSYEQYF	TGTGCCAGCAGTTACTCCAGGACGCGGTCGTCCTACGAGCAGTACTTC	NA	TRBV6-5	many	TRBJ2-7
CASRHGEVANTGELFF	TGCGCCAGCAGGCACGGAGAGGTAGCGAACACCGGGGAGCTGTTTTTT	NA	TRBV5-1	many	TRBJ2-2
CASSLEGDNYGYTF	TGCGCCAGCAGCTTGGAGGGGGACAACTATGGCTACACCTTC	NA	TRBV5-1	NA	TRBJ1-2
CASSYSTGQRGAFF	TGTGCCAGCAGCTACTCGACAGGGCAGAGGGGGGCTTTCTTT	TRBD1	TRBV7-8	many	TRBJ1-1
CASITTGGFSYEQYF	TGTGCCAGCATCACGACAGGGGGCTTTTCCTACGAGCAGTACTTC	TRBD1	TRBV28	many	TRBJ2-7
CASSAPGRMNTEAFF	TGTGCCAGCTCAGCCCCGGGACGGATGAACACTGAAGCTTTCTTT	NA	TRBV18	few	TRBJ1-1
CAWSGYSGHYNSPLHF	TGTGCCTGGAGTGGGTACTCGGGACACTATAATTCACCCCTCCACTTT	NA	TRBV30	many	TRBJ1-6
CASSKGGSLSYEQYF	TGTGCCAGCAGCAAGGGTGGCAGTCTTTCCTACGAGCAGTACTTC	NA	TRBV12-3/TRBV12-4	NA	TRBJ2-7
CSTRTGGGGEQYF	TGCAGTACTAGGACAGGGGGCGGGGGCGAGCAGTACTTC	TRBD1	TRBV20-1	few	TRBJ2-7
CSASRGLSYYEQYF	TGCAGTGCTAGTAGGGGACTCTCCTACTACGAGCAGTACTTC	NA	TRBV20-1	NA	TRBJ2-7
CASSFRPLVNYTF	TGTGCCAGCAGCTTCAGGCCCCTTGTGAACTACACCTTC	NA	TRBV9	few	TRBJ1-2
CASSSEPLRDTQYF	TGTGCCAGCAGTTCGGAGCCGCTGCGAGATACGCAGTATTTT	NA	TRBV12-3/TRBV12-4	many	TRBJ2-3
CASSEVGIGETQYF	TGTGCCAGCAGTGAAGTCGGCATTGGAGAGACCCAGTACTTC	NA	TRBV6-1	many	TRBJ2-5
CAWRQLSNQPQHF	TGTGCCTGGCGACAGCTTAGCAATCAGCCCCAGCATTTT	NA	TRBV30	few	TRBJ1-5
CASSREAEPNTGELFF	TGTGCCAGCAGTAGAGAGGCGGAACCGAACACCGGGGAGCTGTTTTTT	NA	TRBV2	NA	TRBJ2-2
CATSSRGTHSLTNYGYTF	TGTGCCACCAGCAGTAGGGGGACACATTCCCTAACCAACTATGGCTACACCTTC	NA	TRBV15	many	TRBJ1-2
CASSWTGGIFSNQPQHF	TGTGCCAGCAGTTGGACAGGGGGAATATTTAGCAATCAGCCCCAGCATTTT	TRBD1	TRBV6-5	many	TRBJ1-5
CASSHRQGWVGSNQPQHF	TGCGCCAGCAGCCACCGACAGGGCTGGGTCGGGAGCAATCAGCCCCAGCATTTT	TRBD1	TRBV4-1	many	TRBJ1-5
CSAKHPGAYEQYF	TGCAGTGCAAAGCACCCGGGGGCCTACGAGCAGTACTTC	NA	TRBV20-1	many	TRBJ2-7
CASSFNVNTEAFF	TGTGCCAGCAGTTTTAATGTGAACACTGAAGCTTTCTTT	NA	TRBV28	many	TRBJ1-1
CASGLGDRNYGYTF	TGTGCTAGTGGTTTAGGCGACAGGAACTATGGCTACACCTTC	NA	TRBV12-5	NA	TRBJ1-2
CASSQGASVRTEAFF	TGTGCCAGCAGCCAAGGTGCAAGTGTTCGGACTGAAGCTTTCTTT	NA	TRBV14	many	TRBJ1-1
CASSKQRMDSYEQYF	TGTGCCAGCAGTAAACAGCGGATGGACTCCTACGAGCAGTACTTC	NA	TRBV12-3/TRBV12-4	NA	TRBJ2-7
CASSPRGGAGNTIYF	TGTGCCAGCAGCCCTAGGGGGGGGGCTGGAAACACCATATATTTT	NA	TRBV7-2	many	TRBJ1-3
CASSFPGNTGELFF	TGCGCCAGCAGCTTTCCAGGGAACACCGGGGAGCTGTTTTTT	NA	TRBV5-1	NA	TRBJ2-2
CASSLDAHSIYYEQYF	TGCGCCAGCAGCTTGGATGCACACTCAATCTACTACGAGCAGTACTTC	NA	TRBV5-1	many	TRBJ2-7
CASSALDRGVSGYTF	TGTGCCAGCAGTGCCTTGGACAGGGGCGTCTCTGGCTACACCTTC	TRBD1	TRBV25-1	many	TRBJ1-2
CASSLDGGTLGRGTF	TGTGCCAGCAGCTTAGACGGCGGCACCCTAGGCCGTGGGACCTTC	NA	TRBV11-2	NA	TRBJ1-2
CASSVARPTDTQYF	TGTGCCAGCAGCGTTGCCAGGCCCACAGATACGCAGTATTTT	NA	TRBV9	many	TRBJ2-3
CASRDRDEQYF	TGTGCCAGCAGGGACAGGGACGAGCAGTACTTC	TRBD1	TRBV2	few	TRBJ2-7
CASGSQDKTQYF	TGTGCTAGTGGTTCCCAAGACAAGACCCAGTACTTC	NA	TRBV12-5	few	TRBJ2-5
CASSELGSNSPLHF	TGTGCCAGCAGTGAGTTAGGGTCTAATTCACCCCTCCACTTT	NA	TRBV6-1	few	TRBJ1-6
CASRGTAVGQETQYF	TGTGCCAGCAGGGGTACGGCGGTCGGACAAGAGACCCAGTACTTC	NA	TRBV6-1	many	TRBJ2-5
CASRKTGGGETQYF	TGTGCCAGCAGAAAGACTGGGGGGGGAGAGACCCAGTACTTC	TRBD2	TRBV6-1	few	TRBJ2-5
CASGLPGTEAFF	TGTGCTAGTGGTCTACCCGGGACTGAAGCTTTCTTT	NA	TRBV12-5	few	TRBJ1-1